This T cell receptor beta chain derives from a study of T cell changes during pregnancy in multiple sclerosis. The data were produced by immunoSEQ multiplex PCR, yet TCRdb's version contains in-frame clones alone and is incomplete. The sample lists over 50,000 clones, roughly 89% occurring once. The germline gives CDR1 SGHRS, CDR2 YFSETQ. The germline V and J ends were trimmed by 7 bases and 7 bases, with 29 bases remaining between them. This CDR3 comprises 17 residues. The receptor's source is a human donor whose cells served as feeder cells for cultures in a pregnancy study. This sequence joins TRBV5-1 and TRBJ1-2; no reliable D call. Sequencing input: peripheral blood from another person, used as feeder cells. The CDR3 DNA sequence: TGCGCCAGCTTCCCTGGGTCTCCCAGTCTCCGGCTGGGTGGCTACACCTTC. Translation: CASFPGSPSLRLGGYTF.